The present TCR beta chain was sequenced within a study of blood T cell repertoires in COVID-19. Study summary: The cDNA or gDNA used as material had been derived from T cells, B-cell-depleted T cells, or PBMCs.

The table came from immunoSEQ multiplex PCR; TCRdb's copy has only in-frame clones and leaves some out. The sample includes about 250,000 clones, almost 85% of them seen just once. Cohorts were assigned according to the clinical history that participants reported. The clonotype was recovered from a woman between 50 and 59 years old with acute COVID-19. The sequenced sample consisted of PBMCs or T cells enriched from blood (not recorded which).

CDR3 nucleotide sequence: TGTGCCAAAAAACCAGGGGCCTATAATTCACCCCTCCACTTT. Translating it yields CAKKPGAYNSPLHF. The chain joins TRBV11-3 to TRBJ1-6; tentatively, D is TRBD1 (6 bases). The germline V gene encodes CDR1 SGHNT and CDR2 YENEEA. This CDR3 comprises 14 residues. V lost 10 bases to trimming and J lost 2 bases, with 12 bases between them.